Listed below are T cell receptor beta chains from one sample, sequenced in a study of beta chain features in type 1 diabetes. Profiling relied on immunoSEQ multiplex PCR, and the TCRdb table lists in-frame clones only, not all of them. The data contain hundreds of thousands of clones, approximately 10% of them singletons. Sequencing input: naive CD4+ T cells from blood. The receptor source for this set is a man aged 30 to 39 with type 1 diabetes. Both conserved end residues are part of each CDR3. The D gene is left open where the match is weak. Clone size is not always given. Where it is, it says once, few, many or a class for expanded clones.

v_call	d_call	clone_size	j_call	cdr3_nt	cdr3_aa
TRBV9	TRBD1	few	TRBJ1-5	TGTGCCAGCAGCCCAAACACAGGGGGCAATCAGCCCCAGCATTTT	CASSPNTGGNQPQHF
TRBV7-9	TRBD2	few	TRBJ2-1	TGTGCCAGCAGCTTTAGGACTAGCAGCAATGAGCAGTTCTTC	CASSFRTSSNEQFF
TRBV6-1	TRBD1	NA	TRBJ1-2	TGTGCCAGCAGTGACCGGGACAGGGACTATGGCTACACCTTC	CASSDRDRDYGYTF
TRBV16	NA	few	TRBJ1-5	TGTGCCAGCAGCCCGACTCGTCGTCAGAGGCCCCAGCATTTT	CASSPTRRQRPQHF
TRBV4-1	NA	few	TRBJ2-3	TGCGCCAGCAGCCAAGAATCAAAGGGGAGGGATACGCAGTATTTT	CASSQESKGRDTQYF
TRBV20-1	NA	NA	TRBJ2-1	TGCAGTGCTGCCCGGGACAAGCAGTTCTTC	CSAARDKQFF
TRBV28	NA	few	TRBJ2-3	TGTGCCAGCACCCCGCCAGGGACAGATACGCAGTATTTT	CASTPPGTDTQYF
TRBV7-6	TRBD2	NA	TRBJ2-1	TGTGCCAGCAGCGAGACTAGCGGGTCCTCCTACAATGAGCAGTTCTTC	CASSETSGSSYNEQFF
TRBV7-9	TRBD1	NA	TRBJ1-1	TGTGCCACCACACCCAGACAGGGGTTCCCCCTCTCTGAAGCTTTCTTT	CATTPRQGFPLSEAFF
TRBV5-4	NA	NA	TRBJ2-6	TGTGCCAGCAGCCAGGGCAGGGCTGGGGCCAACGTCCTGACTTTC	CASSQGRAGANVLTF
TRBV29-1	NA	few	TRBJ2-2	TGCAGCGTTGATCCCCAGGGTGGCGGGGAGCTGTTTTTT	CSVDPQGGGELFF
TRBV11-2	NA	few	TRBJ2-5	TGTGCCAGCAGCTTAGCGGCACAGGGTAGGGTAGAGACCCAGTACTTC	CASSLAAQGRVETQYF
TRBV4-3	NA	NA	TRBJ2-2	TGCGCCAGCAGCCAAGATTGGAGTGGCGGAGCCGGGGAGCTGTTTTTT	CASSQDWSGGAGELFF
TRBV7-8	TRBD2	few	TRBJ2-1	TGTGCCAGCAGCTTAGCCCGTCCTTCCGGGACTAGCTCCTACAATGAGCAGTTCTTC	CASSLARPSGTSSYNEQFF
TRBV4-1	NA	NA	TRBJ1-1	TGCGCCAGCAGCCAAACAGGGTTGGGTGAAGCTTTCTTT	CASSQTGLGEAFF
TRBV5-4	TRBD2	few	TRBJ2-3	TGTGCCAGCAGCTTGCTAGCGGGGGGCGGCACAGATACGCAGTATTTT	CASSLLAGGGTDTQYF
TRBV7-9	NA	few	TRBJ1-5	TGTGCCAGCAGCTTCTCTCGAGGGATCAATCAGCCCCAGCATTTT	CASSFSRGINQPQHF
TRBV5-1	NA	NA	TRBJ2-5	TGCGCCAGCAGCCTCGGGATAACGGAGACCCAGTACTTC	CASSLGITETQYF
TRBV10-3	NA	few	TRBJ1-1	TGTGCCATCAGCCAGGGTAGGATCACTGAAGCTTTCTTT	CAISQGRITEAFF
TRBV11-2	NA	few	TRBJ2-2	TGTGCCAGCAGTCCAACAACAGGAAGGAACACCGGGGAGCTGTTTTTT	CASSPTTGRNTGELFF
TRBV11-2	TRBD1	few	TRBJ2-3	TGTGCCAGCACCCTTCGGACAGGGACTAGCACAGATACGCAGTATTTT	CASTLRTGTSTDTQYF
TRBV6-5	NA	few	TRBJ1-2	TGTGCCAGCAGTTACTCGTTTATAACTAACTATGGCTACACCTTC	CASSYSFITNYGYTF
TRBV2	TRBD2	NA	TRBJ2-3	TGTGCCAGCAGCGAGCGGGGACGCACAGATACGCAGTATTTT	CASSERGRTDTQYF
TRBV25-1	TRBD1	NA	TRBJ1-4	TGTGCCAGCAGTGATCAAACAGGGGTCAGAGAAAAACTGTTTTTT	CASSDQTGVREKLFF
TRBV29-1	NA	few	TRBJ2-3	TGCAGCGGGGGCATGGGGGCCCCTAGCCTTTTAGGTACGCAGTATTTT	CSGGMGAPSLLGTQYF
TRBV29-1	TRBD1	NA	TRBJ2-7	TGCAGCGCGACAGGGTTGTACGAGCAGTACTTC	CSATGLYEQYF
TRBV6-1	NA	few	TRBJ2-1	TGTGCCAGCAGTGCGGAGGGTCCCCCCTACAATGAGCAGTTCTTC	CASSAEGPPYNEQFF
TRBV11-2	NA	NA	TRBJ1-2	TGTGCCAGCAGCTTAGATCACGCGGGAGGCTACACCTTC	CASSLDHAGGYTF
TRBV11-2	NA	few	TRBJ1-6	TGTGCCAGCAGCTCGGGGGAATCGGCCCTCCACTTT	CASSSGESALHF
TRBV4-1	NA	few	TRBJ2-7	TGCGCCAGCAGCCTATCGATCAGGGACTACGAGCAGTACTTC	CASSLSIRDYEQYF
TRBV2	NA	NA	TRBJ1-5	TGTGCCAGCAGTGAGGGCGGGGGAAATCAGCCCCAGCATTTT	CASSEGGGNQPQHF
TRBV5-5	NA	NA	TRBJ2-7	TGTGCCAGCAGCTTGAGCCCCGGCTCGTCGAGGGAGCAGTACTTC	CASSLSPGSSREQYF
TRBV18	TRBD1	NA	TRBJ1-1	TGTGCCAGCTCCCAGGGGACAGGGGGGACTGAAGCTTTCTTT	CASSQGTGGTEAFF
TRBV9	NA	NA	TRBJ1-6	TGTGCCAGCAGCGTAGGTGCTCTAAACTCACCCCTCCACTTT	CASSVGALNSPLHF
TRBV9	TRBD2	NA	TRBJ2-3	TGTGCCAGCACCACTAGCGGGGGGGAAGATACGCAGTATTTT	CASTTSGGEDTQYF
TRBV5-4	NA	NA	TRBJ1-6	TGTGCCAGCAGCTTGGGGGCCAGGCTTAATTCACCCCTCCACTTT	CASSLGARLNSPLHF
TRBV29-1	NA	few	TRBJ2-5	TGCAGCGTCCGACATCCCCAAGAGACCCAGTACTTC	CSVRHPQETQYF
TRBV2	NA	NA	TRBJ2-1	TGTGCCAGCAGTCCCGGGTTGGGTGATGAGCAGTTCTTC	CASSPGLGDEQFF
TRBV5-1	TRBD1	few	TRBJ1-5	TGCGCCAGCAGCTTGGTCCCCCACGACAGGGTCCTAAATCAGCCCCAGCATTTT	CASSLVPHDRVLNQPQHF
TRBV30	NA	few	TRBJ1-2	TGTGCCTGGAGTTCACAGGGCCTGGGCTACACCTTC	CAWSSQGLGYTF
TRBV25-1	TRBD2	NA	TRBJ2-2	TGTGCCAGCAGTGAATCGGCCGGGAGGGGGAACACCGGGGAGCTGTTTTTT	CASSESAGRGNTGELFF
TRBV7-2	NA	NA	TRBJ2-3	TGTGCCAGCAGCTTAGAAGGGGCGGATACGCAGTATTTT	CASSLEGADTQYF
TRBV4-1	NA	few	TRBJ1-1	TGCGCCAGCAGCCGGTTACTCAGGGACTTACGGGCTGAAGCTTTCTTT	CASSRLLRDLRAEAFF
TRBV11-2	TRBD2	NA	TRBJ2-5	TGTGCCAGCATTTTTAGCGGGGGGGCGGGGACCCAGTACTTC	CASIFSGGAGTQYF
TRBV5-6	TRBD2	few	TRBJ2-3	TGTGCCAGCAGCCACGGGACTAGCGGGGGTAGCACAGATACGCAGTATTTT	CASSHGTSGGSTDTQYF
TRBV30	NA	NA	TRBJ1-1	TGTGCCTGGAGCAGGGGCATGAACACTGAAGCTTTCTTT	CAWSRGMNTEAFF
TRBV18	TRBD2	NA	TRBJ2-3	TGTGCCAGCTCACCACTCGTTGGCGGGGGAAGCACAGATACGCAGTATTTT	CASSPLVGGGSTDTQYF
TRBV7-2	TRBD2	few	TRBJ2-5	TGTGCCAGCAGCATCGGGGGGGTACAAGAGACCCAGTACTTC	CASSIGGVQETQYF
TRBV18	NA	few	TRBJ1-2	TGTGCCAGCTCACCGAAAACAGGGAACTATGGCTACACCTTC	CASSPKTGNYGYTF
TRBV4-2	TRBD2	NA	TRBJ2-3	TGTGCCAGCAGCCAAGTCGAAGGACTAGCGCAGGCAGATACGCAGTATTTT	CASSQVEGLAQADTQYF
TRBV19	TRBD1	few	TRBJ2-7	TGTGCCAGTAGTTCCGGGACAGGGACCTACGAGCAGTACTTC	CASSSGTGTYEQYF
TRBV10-3	NA	NA	TRBJ1-2	TGTGCCATCAAGGGGAACTATGGCTACACCTTC	CAIKGNYGYTF
TRBV7-2	NA	NA	TRBJ2-7	TGTGCCAGCAGCCCGTCGGCGGGGGCCTTCTACGAGCAGTACTTC	CASSPSAGAFYEQYF
TRBV6-5	NA	few	TRBJ1-5	TGTGCCAGCAGTACGGGGGGTGCGCCCCAGCATTTT	CASSTGGAPQHF
TRBV6-6	NA	few	TRBJ2-7	TGTGCCAGCAGCCCCAGACAGGACTCCTACGAGCAGTACTTC	CASSPRQDSYEQYF
TRBV7-9	NA	few	TRBJ2-1	TGTGCCACCTCGATCTCCAGGGGTGGCTACAATGAGCAGTTCTTC	CATSISRGGYNEQFF
TRBV6-5	TRBD1	NA	TRBJ1-4	TGTGCCAGCGCTATCACAGGGGGATATGAAAAACTGTTTTTT	CASAITGGYEKLFF
TRBV2	TRBD1	few	TRBJ2-3	TGTGCCAGCAGCGGGACAGGGCCGACGCAGTATTTT	CASSGTGPTQYF
TRBV11-2	NA	NA	TRBJ2-1	TGTGCCAGCAGCCCCGGGAGATCACACGGCCTTGAGCAGTTCTTC	CASSPGRSHGLEQFF